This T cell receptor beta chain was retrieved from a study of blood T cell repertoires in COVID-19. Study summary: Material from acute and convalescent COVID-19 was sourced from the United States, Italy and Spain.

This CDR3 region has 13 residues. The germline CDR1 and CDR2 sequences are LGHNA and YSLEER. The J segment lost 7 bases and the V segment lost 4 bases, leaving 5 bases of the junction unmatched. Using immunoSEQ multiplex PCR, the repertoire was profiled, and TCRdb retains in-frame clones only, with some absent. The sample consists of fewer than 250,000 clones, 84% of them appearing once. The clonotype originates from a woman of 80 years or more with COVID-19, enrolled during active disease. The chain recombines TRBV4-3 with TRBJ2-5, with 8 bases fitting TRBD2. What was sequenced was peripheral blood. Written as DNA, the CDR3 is TGCGCCAGCAGCCCGGGGACTAGGGCGACCCAGTACTTC. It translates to CASSPGTRATQYF.